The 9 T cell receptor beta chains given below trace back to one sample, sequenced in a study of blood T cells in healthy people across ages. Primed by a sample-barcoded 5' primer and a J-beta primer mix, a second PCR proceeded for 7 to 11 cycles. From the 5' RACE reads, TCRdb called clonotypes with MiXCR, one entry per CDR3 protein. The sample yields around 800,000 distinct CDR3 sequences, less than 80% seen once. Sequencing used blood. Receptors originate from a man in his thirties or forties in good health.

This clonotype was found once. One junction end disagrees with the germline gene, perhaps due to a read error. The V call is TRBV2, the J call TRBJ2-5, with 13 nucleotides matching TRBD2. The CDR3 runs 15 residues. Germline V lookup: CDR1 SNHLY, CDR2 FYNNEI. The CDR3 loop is CTSSWTSGGQETQYF. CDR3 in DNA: TGTACCAGCAGTTGGACTAGCGGGGGCCAAGAGACCCAGTACTTC. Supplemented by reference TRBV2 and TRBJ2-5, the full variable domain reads EPEVTQTPSHQVTQMGQEVILRCVPISNHLYFYWYRQILGQKVEFLVSFYNNEISEKSEIFDDQFSVERPDGSNFTLKIRSTKLEDSAMYFCTSSWTSGGQETQYFGPGTRLLVL.

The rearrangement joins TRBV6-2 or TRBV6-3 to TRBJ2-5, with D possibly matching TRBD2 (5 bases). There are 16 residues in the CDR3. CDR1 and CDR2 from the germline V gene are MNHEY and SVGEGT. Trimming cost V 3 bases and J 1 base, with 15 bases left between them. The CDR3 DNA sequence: TGTGCCAGCAGTTATGGAGGCCGCAGCTTCCAAGAGACCCAGTACTTC. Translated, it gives CASSYGGRSFQETQYF.

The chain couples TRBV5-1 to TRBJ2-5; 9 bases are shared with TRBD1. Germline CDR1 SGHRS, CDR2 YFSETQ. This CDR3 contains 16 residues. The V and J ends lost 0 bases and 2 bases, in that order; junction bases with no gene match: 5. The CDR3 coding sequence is TGCGCCAGCAGCTTGGGGGAGACAGGGGGTCAAGAGACCCAGTACTTC. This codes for CASSLGETGGQETQYF.

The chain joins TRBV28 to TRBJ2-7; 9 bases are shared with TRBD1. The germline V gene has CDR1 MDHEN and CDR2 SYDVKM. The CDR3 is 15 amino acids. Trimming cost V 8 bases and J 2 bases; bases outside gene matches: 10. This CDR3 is CASRPSGQGTYEQYF. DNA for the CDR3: TGTGCCAGCCGTCCCTCGGGACAGGGAACCTACGAGCAGTACTTC.

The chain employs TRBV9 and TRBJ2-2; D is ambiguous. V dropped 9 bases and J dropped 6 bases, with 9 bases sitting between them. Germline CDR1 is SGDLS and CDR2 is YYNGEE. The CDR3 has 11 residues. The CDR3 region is CANYSPGELFF. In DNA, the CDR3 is TGTGCCAACTACAGTCCCGGGGAGCTGTTTTTT. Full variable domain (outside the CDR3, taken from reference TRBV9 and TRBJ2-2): DSGVTQTPKHLITATGQRVTLRCSPRSGDLSVYWYQQSLDQGLQFLIQYYNGEERAKGNILERFSAQQFPDLHSELNLSSLELGDSALYFCANYSPGELFFGEGSRLTVL.

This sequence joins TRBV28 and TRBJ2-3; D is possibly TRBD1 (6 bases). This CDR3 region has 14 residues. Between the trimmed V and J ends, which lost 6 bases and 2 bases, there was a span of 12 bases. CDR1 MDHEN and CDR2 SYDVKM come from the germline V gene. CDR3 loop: CASSPGQNTDTQYF. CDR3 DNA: TGTGCCAGCAGCCCCGGACAGAACACAGATACGCAGTATTTT.

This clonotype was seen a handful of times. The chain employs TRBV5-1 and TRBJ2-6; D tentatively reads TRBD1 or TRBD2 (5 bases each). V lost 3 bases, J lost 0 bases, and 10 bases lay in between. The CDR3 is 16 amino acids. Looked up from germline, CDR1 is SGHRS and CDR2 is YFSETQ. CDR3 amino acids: CASSSEGSSGANVLTF. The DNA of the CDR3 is TGCGCCAGCAGCTCAGAGGGGAGCTCTGGGGCCAACGTCCTGACTTTC.

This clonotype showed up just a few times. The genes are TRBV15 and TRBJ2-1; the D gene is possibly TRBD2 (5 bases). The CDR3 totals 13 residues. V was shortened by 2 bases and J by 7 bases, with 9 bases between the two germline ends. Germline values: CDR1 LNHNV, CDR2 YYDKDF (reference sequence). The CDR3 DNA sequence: TGTGCCACCAGCAGACCCCGCGGGAATGAGCAGTTCTTC. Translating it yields CATSRPRGNEQFF. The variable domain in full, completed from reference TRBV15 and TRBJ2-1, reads DAMVIQNPRYQVTQFGKPVTLSCSQTLNHNVMYWYQQKSSQAPKLLFHYYDKDFNNEADTPDNFQSRRPNTSFCFLDIRSPGLGDTAMYLCATSRPRGNEQFFGPGTRLTVL.

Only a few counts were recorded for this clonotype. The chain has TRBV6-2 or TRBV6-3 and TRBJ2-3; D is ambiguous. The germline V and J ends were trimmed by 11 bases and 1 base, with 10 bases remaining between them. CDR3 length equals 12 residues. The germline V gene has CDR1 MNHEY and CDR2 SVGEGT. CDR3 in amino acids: CASAGGTDTQYF. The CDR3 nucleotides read TGTGCCTCGGCCGGCGGCACAGATACGCAGTATTTT.